The 8 T cell receptor beta chains presented below share a single source sample, sequenced in a study of control samples from healthy donors and cancer patients. This table comes from immunoSEQ multiplex PCR, and its TCRdb copy is limited to in-frame clones, with some not included. The sample lists approximately 190,000 clones, over 80% seen once, with 1.5% to 2% in the top ten. The sequenced sample was blood. The receptor source for this set is a man aged 30 to 45 in good health.

The chain joins TRBV24-1 to TRBJ2-2, with 10 bases that match TRBD2. The CDR3 runs to 16 residues. J was trimmed by 4 bases and V by 3 bases; bases with no gene match: 4. Germline loops: CDR1 KGHDR, CDR2 SFDVKD. For the CDR3, the DNA is TGTGCCACCAGTGATGAGCGGGGGGGCCCCACCGGGGAGCTGTTTTTT. It codes for CATSDERGGPTGELFF.

V gene TRBV14 combines with J gene TRBJ2-3; D is unclear. With 7 bases removed from V and 2 bases from J, the gap between germline ends came to 10 bases. Germline-derived CDR1 and CDR2 are SGHDN and FVKESK. CDR3 length equals 13 residues. CDR3 amino acids: CASTPRPTDTQYF. In DNA, the CDR3 is TGTGCCAGCACCCCACGGCCCACAGATACGCAGTATTTT.

This clone was seen only a few times. The chain employs TRBV6-5 and TRBJ1-6; 8 nucleotides line up with TRBD1. This CDR3 is 13 amino acids long. Per the germline V gene, CDR1 is MNHEY and CDR2 is SVGAGI. V lost 7 bases to trimming and J lost 8 bases; unmatched junction nucleotides: 4. CDR3 loop: CASNQGAYSPLHF. In DNA form, the CDR3 reads TGTGCCAGCAATCAGGGGGCATATTCACCCCTCCACTTT.

The rearrangement links TRBV11-3 to TRBJ2-1, with 7 bases that match TRBD2. Germline V lookup: CDR1 SGHNT, CDR2 YENEEA. The V and J ends lost 1 base and 4 bases, in that order; junction bases with no gene match: 1. The CDR3 loop spans 14 amino acids. CDR3 sequence reads: CASSLAGGYNEQFF. In nucleotides, the CDR3 is TGTGCCAGCAGCTTAGCGGGGGGATACAATGAGCAGTTCTTC.

This sequence joins TRBV7-2 and TRBJ1-1; perhaps TRBD1 as D (6 bases). The V gene's germline CDR1 is SGHTA and CDR2 FQGNSA. The CDR3 has 13 residues. The V end was cut by 2 bases, the J end by 8 bases, with 12 bases between. The CDR3 DNA reads TGTGCCAGCAGCTTATTCCCTCAGGGGGAAGCTTTCTTT. This sequence encodes CASSLFPQGEAFF.

The chain is built from TRBV5-1 and TRBJ2-1, with TRBD1 identical over 11 bases. V shed 4 bases, J shed 8 bases, and the junction held 8 bases outside the gene matches. Germline V lookup: CDR1 SGHRS, CDR2 YFSETQ. The CDR3 totals 15 residues. The CDR3 here is CASSRGTGGPDEQFF. The CDR3 DNA sequence: TGCGCCAGCAGCAGAGGGACAGGGGGGCCCGATGAGCAGTTCTTC. Combining the CDR3 with reference TRBV5-1 and TRBJ2-1 gives the whole variable domain KAGVTQTPRYLIKTRGQQVTLSCSPISGHRSVSWYQQTPGQGLQFLFEYFSETQRNKGNFPGRFSGRQFSNSRSEMNVSTLELGDSALYLCASSRGTGGPDEQFFGPGTRLTVL.

CDR3 sequence reads: CASSPDSLNQPQHF. The CDR3 DNA sequence: TGTGCCAGCAGCCCGGACAGCCTAAATCAGCCCCAGCATTTT. The chain couples TRBV7-8 to TRBJ1-5; weak D call: TRBD1 (6 bases). Germline CDR1 and CDR2: SGHVS and FQNEAQ. The germline V and J ends were trimmed by 5 bases and 4 bases, with 12 bases remaining between them. The CDR3 consists of 14 residues.

This clone was detected only once. The rearrangement links TRBV11-2 to TRBJ2-2; D gene uncertain. This CDR3 region has 14 residues. V lost 5 bases and J lost 5, with 12 bases in between. Germline CDR1 and CDR2: SGHAT and FQNNGV. The CDR3 DNA reads as TGTGCCAGCAGCCTTACCCAAGGAACCGGGGAGCTGTTTTTT. This sequence encodes CASSLTQGTGELFF.